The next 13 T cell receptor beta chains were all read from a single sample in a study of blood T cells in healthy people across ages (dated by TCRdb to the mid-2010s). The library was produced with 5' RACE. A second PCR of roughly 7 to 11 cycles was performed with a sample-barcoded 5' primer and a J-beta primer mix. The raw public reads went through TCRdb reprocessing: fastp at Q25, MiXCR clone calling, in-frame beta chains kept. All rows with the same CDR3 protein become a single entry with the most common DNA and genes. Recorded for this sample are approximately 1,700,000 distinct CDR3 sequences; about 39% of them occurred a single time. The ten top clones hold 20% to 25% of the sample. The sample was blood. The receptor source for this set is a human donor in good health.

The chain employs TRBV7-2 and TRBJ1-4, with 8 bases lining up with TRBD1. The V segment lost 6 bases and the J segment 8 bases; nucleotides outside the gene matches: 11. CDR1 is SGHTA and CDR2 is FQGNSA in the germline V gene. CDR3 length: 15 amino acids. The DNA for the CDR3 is TGTACCAGCAGTTCCCGGACAGGGAGGAGCGAAAAACTGTTTTTT. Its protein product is CTSSSRTGRSEKLFF. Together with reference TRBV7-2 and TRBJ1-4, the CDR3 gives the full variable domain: GAGVSQSPSNKVTEKGKDVELRCDPISGHTALYWYRQSLGQGLEFLIYFQGNSAPDKSGLPSDRFSAERTGGSVSTLTIQRTQQEDSAVYLCTSSSRTGRSEKLFFGSGTQLSVL.

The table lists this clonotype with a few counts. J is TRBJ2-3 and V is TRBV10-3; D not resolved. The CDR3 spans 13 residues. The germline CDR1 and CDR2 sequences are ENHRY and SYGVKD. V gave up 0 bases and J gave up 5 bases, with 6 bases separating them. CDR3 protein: CAISESPGDTQYF. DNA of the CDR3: TGTGCCATCAGTGAGTCCCCGGGAGATACGCAGTATTTT.

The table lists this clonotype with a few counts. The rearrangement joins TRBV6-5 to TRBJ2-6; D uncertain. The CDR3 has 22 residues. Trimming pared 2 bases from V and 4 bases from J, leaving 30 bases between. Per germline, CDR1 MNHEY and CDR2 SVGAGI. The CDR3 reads CASSYPDGPVDGHSSGANVLTF. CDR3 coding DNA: TGTGCCAGCAGTTACCCTGATGGGCCCGTCGACGGCCACTCATCGGGGGCCAACGTCCTGACTTTC.

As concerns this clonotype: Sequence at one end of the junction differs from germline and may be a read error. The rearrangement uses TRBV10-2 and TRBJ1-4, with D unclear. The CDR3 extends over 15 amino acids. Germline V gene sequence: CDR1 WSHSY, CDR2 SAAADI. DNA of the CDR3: TGCGTCAGCAGTGAGTCGACCGAATTGAATGAAAAACTGTTTTTT. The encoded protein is CVSSESTELNEKLFF.

CDR3 loop: CASSLTGFLPNSPLHF. The DNA for the CDR3 is TGTGCCAGCAGCTTAACAGGGTTCCTTCCTAATTCACCCCTCCACTTT. The V gene is TRBV7-8, the J gene TRBJ1-6; tentative D call: TRBD1 (6 bases). The V end was cut by 2 bases, the J end by 6 bases, with 14 bases between. CDR1 and CDR2 (germline): SGHVS, FQNEAQ. There are 16 residues in the CDR3.

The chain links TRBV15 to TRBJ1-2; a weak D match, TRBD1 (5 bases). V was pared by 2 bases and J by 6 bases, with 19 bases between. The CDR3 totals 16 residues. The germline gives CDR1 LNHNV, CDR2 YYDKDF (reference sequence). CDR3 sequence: CATSRIYETGFDGYTF. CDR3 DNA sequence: TGTGCCACCAGCAGAATTTACGAAACAGGTTTCGATGGCTACACCTTC.

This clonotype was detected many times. DNA for the CDR3: TGCAGTGCTAGAGGGCGGGGGTGGTATCAAGAGACCCAGTACTTC. Residues: CSARGRGWYQETQYF. The V gene is TRBV20-1, the J gene TRBJ2-5; 7 positions match TRBD2. The junction had 7 bases not matched to a gene; V was cut back by 1 base and J by 2 bases. There are 15 residues in the CDR3. Germline lookup yields CDR1 DFQATT and CDR2 SNEGSKA (reference sequence).

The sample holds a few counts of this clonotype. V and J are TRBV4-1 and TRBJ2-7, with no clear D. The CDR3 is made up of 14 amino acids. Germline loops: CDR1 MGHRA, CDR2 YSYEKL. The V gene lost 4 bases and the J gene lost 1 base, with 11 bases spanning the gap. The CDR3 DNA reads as TGCGCCAGCAGCCCCCGAGCGCAGTCCTACGAGCAGTACTTC. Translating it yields CASSPRAQSYEQYF.

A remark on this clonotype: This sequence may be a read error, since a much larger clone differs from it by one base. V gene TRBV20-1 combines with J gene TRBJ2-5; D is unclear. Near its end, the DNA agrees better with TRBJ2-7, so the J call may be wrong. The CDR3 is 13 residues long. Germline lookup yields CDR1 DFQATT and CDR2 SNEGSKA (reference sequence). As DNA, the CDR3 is TGCAGTGCTAGAAACCCCCGGAAATACGAGCAGTACTTC. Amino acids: CSARNPRKYEQYF.

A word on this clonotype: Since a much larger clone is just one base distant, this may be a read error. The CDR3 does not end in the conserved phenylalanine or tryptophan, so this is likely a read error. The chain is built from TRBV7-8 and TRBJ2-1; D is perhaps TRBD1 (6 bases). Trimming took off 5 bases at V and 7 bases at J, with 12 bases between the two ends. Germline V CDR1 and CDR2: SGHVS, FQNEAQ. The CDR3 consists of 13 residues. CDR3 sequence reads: CASSPNRDNEQFL. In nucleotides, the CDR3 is TGTGCCAGCAGCCCAAACAGGGATAATGAGCAGTTCTTA.

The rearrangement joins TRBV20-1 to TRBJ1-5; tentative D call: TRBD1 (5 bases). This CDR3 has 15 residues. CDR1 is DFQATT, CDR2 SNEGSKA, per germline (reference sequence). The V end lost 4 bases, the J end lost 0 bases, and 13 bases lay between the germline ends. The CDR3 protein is CSAMTAPDSNQPQHF. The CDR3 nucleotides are TGCAGTGCTATGACAGCACCAGATAGCAATCAGCCCCAGCATTTT.

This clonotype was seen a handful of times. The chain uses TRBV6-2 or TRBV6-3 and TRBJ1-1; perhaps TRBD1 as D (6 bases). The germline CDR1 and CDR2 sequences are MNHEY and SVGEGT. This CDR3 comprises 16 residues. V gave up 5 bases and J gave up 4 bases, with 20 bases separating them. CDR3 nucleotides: TGTGCCAGCAGTAAGGTCCTTGGGGGGCTGGGCACTGAAGCTTTCTTT. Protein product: CASSKVLGGLGTEAFF.

The CDR3 loop reads CASSRAGTSGNNEQFF. CDR3 bases: TGCGCCAGCAGCAGAGCCGGGACTAGCGGGAACAATGAGCAGTTCTTC. V usage is TRBV5-1 and J usage is TRBJ2-1, with 13 positions matching TRBD2. CDR1 is SGHRS and CDR2 is YFSETQ in the germline V gene. The CDR3 is 16 residues long. V trimming: 4 bases; J trimming: 5 bases; junction bases outside the gene matches: 6.